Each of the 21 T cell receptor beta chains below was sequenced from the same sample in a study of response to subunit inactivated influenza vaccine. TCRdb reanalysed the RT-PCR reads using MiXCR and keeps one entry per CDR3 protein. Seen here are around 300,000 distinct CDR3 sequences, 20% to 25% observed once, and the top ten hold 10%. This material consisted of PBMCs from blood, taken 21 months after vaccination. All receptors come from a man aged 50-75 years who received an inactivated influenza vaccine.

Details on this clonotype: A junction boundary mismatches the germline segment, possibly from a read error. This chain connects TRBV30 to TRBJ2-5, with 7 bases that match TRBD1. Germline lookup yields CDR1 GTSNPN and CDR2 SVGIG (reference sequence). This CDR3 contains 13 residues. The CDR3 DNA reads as TGTGCCTGGGCCTTAGGGGGCTTTGAGACCGAGTACTTC. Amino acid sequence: CAWALGGFETEYF.

The CDR3 DNA reads as TGTGCCACCAACGGGGGCCCTCCTCTGTACGAGCAGTACTTC. Encoded protein: CATNGGPPLYEQYF. The chain recombines TRBV6-1 with TRBJ2-7; either TRBD1 or TRBD2 may fit D (6 bases each). The CDR3 has 14 residues. V shed 10 bases and J shed 4 bases, with 20 bases lying between them. Germline values: CDR1 MNHNS, CDR2 SASEGT.

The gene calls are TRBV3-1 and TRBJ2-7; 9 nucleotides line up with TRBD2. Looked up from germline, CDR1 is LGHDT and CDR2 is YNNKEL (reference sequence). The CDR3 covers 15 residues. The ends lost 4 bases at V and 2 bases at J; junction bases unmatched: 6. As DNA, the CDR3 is TGTGCCAGCAGCCCGCTAGGCGGGAGGGCCTACGAGCAGTACTTC. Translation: CASSPLGGRAYEQYF.

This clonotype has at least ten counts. CDR3 sequence reads: CASNEGFRGYGYTF. CDR3 nucleotide sequence: TGTGCCAGCAATGAGGGGTTCCGGGGCTATGGCTACACCTTC. This chain links TRBV12-3 or TRBV12-4 with TRBJ1-2; a possible D gene is TRBD1 (5 bases). Trimming took 7 bases from V and 4 from J, leaving 16 bases between them. The CDR3 is 14 residues long.

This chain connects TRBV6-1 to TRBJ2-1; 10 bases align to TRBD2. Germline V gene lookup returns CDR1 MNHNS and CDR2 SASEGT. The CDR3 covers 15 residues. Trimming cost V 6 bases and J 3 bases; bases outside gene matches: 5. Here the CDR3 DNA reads TGTGCCAGCAGATCTAGCGGGAGCATCTACAATGAGCAGTTCTTC. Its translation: CASRSSGSIYNEQFF.

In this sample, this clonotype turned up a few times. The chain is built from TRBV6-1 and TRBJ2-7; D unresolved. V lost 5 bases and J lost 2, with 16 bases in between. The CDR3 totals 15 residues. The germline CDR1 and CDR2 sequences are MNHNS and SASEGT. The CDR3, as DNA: TGTGCCAGCAGTACGTTTTCGACGCTAGCCTACGAGCAGTACTTC. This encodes CASSTFSTLAYEQYF.

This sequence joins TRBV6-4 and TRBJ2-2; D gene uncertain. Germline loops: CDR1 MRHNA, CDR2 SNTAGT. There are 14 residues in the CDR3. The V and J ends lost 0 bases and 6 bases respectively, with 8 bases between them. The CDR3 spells CASSDSGRSGELFF. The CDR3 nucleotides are TGTGCCAGCAGTGACTCCGGCAGATCCGGGGAGCTGTTTTTT.

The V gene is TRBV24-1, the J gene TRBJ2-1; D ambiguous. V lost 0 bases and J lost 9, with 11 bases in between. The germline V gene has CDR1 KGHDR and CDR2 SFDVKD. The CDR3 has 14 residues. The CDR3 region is CATSDLWGSREQFF. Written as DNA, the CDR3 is TGTGCCACCAGTGATTTGTGGGGATCCCGTGAGCAGTTCTTC.

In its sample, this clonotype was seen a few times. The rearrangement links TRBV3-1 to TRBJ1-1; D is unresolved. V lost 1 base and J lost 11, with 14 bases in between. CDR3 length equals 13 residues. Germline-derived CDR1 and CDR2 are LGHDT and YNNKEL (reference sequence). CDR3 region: CASSQGEAERAFF. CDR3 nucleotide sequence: TGTGCCAGCAGCCAAGGGGAGGCAGAACGGGCTTTCTTT. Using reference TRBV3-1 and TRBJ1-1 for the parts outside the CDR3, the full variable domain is DTAVSQTPKYLVTQMGNDKSIKCEQNLGHDTMYWYKQDSKKFLKIMFSYNNKELIINETVPNRFSPKSPDKAHLNLHINSLELGDSAVYFCASSQGEAERAFFGQGTRLTVV.

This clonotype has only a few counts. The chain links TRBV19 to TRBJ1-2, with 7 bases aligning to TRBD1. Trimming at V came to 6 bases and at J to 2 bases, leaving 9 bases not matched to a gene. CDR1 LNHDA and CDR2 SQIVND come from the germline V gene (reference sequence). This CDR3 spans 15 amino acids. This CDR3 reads CASSGETGFNYGYTF. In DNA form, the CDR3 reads TGTGCCAGTAGCGGAGAGACAGGGTTCAACTATGGCTACACCTTC.

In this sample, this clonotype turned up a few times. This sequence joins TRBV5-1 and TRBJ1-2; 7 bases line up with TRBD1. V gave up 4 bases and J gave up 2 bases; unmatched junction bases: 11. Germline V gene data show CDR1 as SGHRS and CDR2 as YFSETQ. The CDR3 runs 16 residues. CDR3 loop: CASSVGNRGGNYGYTF. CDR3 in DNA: TGCGCCAGCAGCGTAGGAAACAGGGGAGGAAACTATGGCTACACCTTC.

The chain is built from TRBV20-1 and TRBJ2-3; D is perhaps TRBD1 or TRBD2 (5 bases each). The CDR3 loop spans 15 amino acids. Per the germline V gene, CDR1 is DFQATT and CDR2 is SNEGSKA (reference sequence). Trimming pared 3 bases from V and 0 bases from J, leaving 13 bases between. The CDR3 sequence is CSASGAHTSTDTQYF. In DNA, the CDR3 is TGCAGTGCTAGCGGGGCCCACACTAGCACAGATACGCAGTATTTT.

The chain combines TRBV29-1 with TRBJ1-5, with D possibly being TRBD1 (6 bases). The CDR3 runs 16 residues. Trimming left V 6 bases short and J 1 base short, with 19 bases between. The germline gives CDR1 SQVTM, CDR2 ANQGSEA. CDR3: CSVVLAFTGSNQPQHF. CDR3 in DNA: TGCAGCGTAGTTTTGGCATTTACAGGGAGCAATCAGCCCCAGCATTTT.

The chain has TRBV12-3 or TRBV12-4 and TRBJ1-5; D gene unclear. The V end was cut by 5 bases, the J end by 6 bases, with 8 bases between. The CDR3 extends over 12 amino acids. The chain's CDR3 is CASSAVGQPQHF. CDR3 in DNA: TGTGCCAGCAGTGCCGTGGGTCAGCCCCAGCATTTT.

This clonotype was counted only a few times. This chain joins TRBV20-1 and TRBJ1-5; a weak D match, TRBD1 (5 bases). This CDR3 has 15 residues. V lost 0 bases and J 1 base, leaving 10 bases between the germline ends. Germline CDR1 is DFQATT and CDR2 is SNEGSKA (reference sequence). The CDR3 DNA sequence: TGCAGTGCTAGAGAAGATGGGGCGAGCAATCAGCCCCAGCATTTT. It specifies CSAREDGASNQPQHF.

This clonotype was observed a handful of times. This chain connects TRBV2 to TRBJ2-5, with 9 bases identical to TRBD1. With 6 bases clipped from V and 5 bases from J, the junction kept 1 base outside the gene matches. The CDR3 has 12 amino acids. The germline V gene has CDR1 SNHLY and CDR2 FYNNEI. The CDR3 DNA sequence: TGTGCCAGCAGCGGACAGGGGGAGACCCAGTACTTC. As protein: CASSGQGETQYF.

CDR3 sequence: CSASAGLGGTGELFF. In DNA form, the CDR3 reads TGCAGTGCCAGTGCGGGACTAGGAGGAACCGGGGAGCTGTTTTTT. The chain has TRBV20-1 and TRBJ2-2; 8 bases align to TRBD2. The CDR3 runs 15 residues. CDR1 is DFQATT and CDR2 is SNEGSKA in the germline V gene (reference sequence). V shed 6 bases, J shed 5 bases, and the junction held 11 bases outside the gene matches.

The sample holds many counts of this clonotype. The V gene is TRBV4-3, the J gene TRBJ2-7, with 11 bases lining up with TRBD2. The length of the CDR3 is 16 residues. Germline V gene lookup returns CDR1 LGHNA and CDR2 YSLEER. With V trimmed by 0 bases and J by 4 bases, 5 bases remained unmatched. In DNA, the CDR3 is TGCGCCAGCAGCCAAGATATTAGCGGGGGGGGTTACGAGCAGTACTTC. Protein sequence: CASSQDISGGGYEQYF.

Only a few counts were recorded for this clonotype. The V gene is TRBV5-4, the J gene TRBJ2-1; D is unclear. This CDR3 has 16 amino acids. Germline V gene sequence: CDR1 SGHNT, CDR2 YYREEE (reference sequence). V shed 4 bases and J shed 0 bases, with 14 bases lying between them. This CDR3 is CASSPRTGSSYNEQFF. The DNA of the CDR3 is TGTGCCAGCAGCCCGAGGACGGGTAGCTCCTACAATGAGCAGTTCTTC.

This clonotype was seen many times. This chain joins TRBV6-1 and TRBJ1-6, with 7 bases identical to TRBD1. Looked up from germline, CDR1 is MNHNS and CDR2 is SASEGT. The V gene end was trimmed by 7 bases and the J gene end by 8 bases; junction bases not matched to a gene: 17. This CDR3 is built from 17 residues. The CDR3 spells CASTVIDRVDPDSPLHF. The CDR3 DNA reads TGTGCCAGCACCGTAATCGACAGGGTGGATCCGGATTCACCCCTCCACTTT.

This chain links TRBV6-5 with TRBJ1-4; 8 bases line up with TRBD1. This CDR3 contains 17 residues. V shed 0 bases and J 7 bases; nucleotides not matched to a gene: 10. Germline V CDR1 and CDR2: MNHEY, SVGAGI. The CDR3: CASSYSDPGGLGEKLFF. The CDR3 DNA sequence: TGTGCCAGCAGTTACTCGGACCCAGGGGGCCTGGGTGAAAAACTGTTTTTT.